A selection of T cell receptor beta chains follows, all from one sample in a study of early T cells in non-severe SARS-CoV-2 infection. TCRdb recomputed calls from the 5' RACE reads with MiXCR, one row per CDR3 protein. The profile covers 50,000 or so distinct CDR3 sequences, with about 4% appearing a single time and roughly 6.4% taken by the ten largest. The sequencing sample was made of whole blood. These receptors were collected from an adult who was a healthcare worker with PCR-confirmed SARS-CoV-2 infection or an uninfected control (not recorded which). CDR3s leave out the opening cysteine and the closing phenylalanine or tryptophan. Each record gives: J gene, V gene, CDR3 length, CDR3 protein.

j_gene: TRBJ1-2; v_gene: TRBV6-5; len: 11; CDR3aa: ASSYGEGAGYT
j_gene: TRBJ2-5; v_gene: TRBV6-2/TRBV6-3; len: 14; CDR3aa: ASSFRLTGMMETQY
j_gene: TRBJ2-5; v_gene: TRBV25-1; len: 12; CDR3aa: ASSDSYRGETQY
j_gene: TRBJ2-5; v_gene: TRBV20-1; len: 13; CDR3aa: SAPSLGGVQETQY
j_gene: TRBJ1-4; v_gene: TRBV3-1; len: 12; CDR3aa: ASTKGTSNEKLF
j_gene: TRBJ2-6; v_gene: TRBV6-5; len: 12; CDR3aa: ASSRSSGANVLT
j_gene: TRBJ2-7; v_gene: TRBV29-1; len: 11; CDR3aa: SVAWTGQYEQY
j_gene: TRBJ2-1; v_gene: TRBV6-6; len: 11; CDR3aa: ASSASRDNEQF
j_gene: TRBJ2-4; v_gene: TRBV12-3/TRBV12-4; len: 16; CDR3aa: ASSPLPRQGRSKNIQY
j_gene: TRBJ2-5; v_gene: TRBV24-1; len: 11; CDR3aa: ATSDIQSRTQY
j_gene: TRBJ2-1; v_gene: TRBV5-4; len: 14; CDR3aa: ASSSQRERSYNEQF
j_gene: TRBJ2-7; v_gene: TRBV5-1; len: 14; CDR3aa: ASSFFGGQVTYEQY
j_gene: TRBJ2-1; v_gene: TRBV5-4; len: 11; CDR3aa: ASSLVSPPWQF
j_gene: TRBJ2-3; v_gene: TRBV5-1; len: 12; CDR3aa: ASNLDRSTDTQY
j_gene: TRBJ2-6; v_gene: TRBV29-1; len: 13; CDR3aa: SYSGGVAGANVLT
j_gene: TRBJ1-2; v_gene: TRBV11-2; len: 9; CDR3aa: ASRPIYGYT